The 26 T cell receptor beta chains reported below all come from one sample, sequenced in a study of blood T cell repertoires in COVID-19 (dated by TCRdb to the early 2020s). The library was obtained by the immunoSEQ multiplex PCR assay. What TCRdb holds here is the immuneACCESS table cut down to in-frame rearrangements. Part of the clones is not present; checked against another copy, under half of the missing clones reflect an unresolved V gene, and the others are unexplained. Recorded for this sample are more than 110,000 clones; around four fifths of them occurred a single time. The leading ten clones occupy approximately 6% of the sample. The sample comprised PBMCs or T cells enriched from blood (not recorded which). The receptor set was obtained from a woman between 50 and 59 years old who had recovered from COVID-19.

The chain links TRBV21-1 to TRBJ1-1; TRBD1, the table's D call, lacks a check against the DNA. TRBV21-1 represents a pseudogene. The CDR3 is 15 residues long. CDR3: CASSRGQGENTEAFF. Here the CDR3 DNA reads TGTGCCAGCAGCAGAGGTCAGGGGGAGAACACTGAAGCTTTCTTT.

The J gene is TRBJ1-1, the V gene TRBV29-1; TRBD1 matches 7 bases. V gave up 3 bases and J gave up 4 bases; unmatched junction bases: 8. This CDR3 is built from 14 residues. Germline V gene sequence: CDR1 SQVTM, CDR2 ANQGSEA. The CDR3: CSVDRQGLFTEAFF. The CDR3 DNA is TGCAGCGTTGACAGACAGGGCCTTTTCACTGAAGCTTTCTTT.

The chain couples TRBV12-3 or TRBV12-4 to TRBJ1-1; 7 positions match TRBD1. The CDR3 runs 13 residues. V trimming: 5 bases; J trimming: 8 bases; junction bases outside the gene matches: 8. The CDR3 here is CASSLTQGVEAFF. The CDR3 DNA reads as TGTGCCAGCAGTCTAACTCAGGGGGTAGAAGCTTTCTTT.

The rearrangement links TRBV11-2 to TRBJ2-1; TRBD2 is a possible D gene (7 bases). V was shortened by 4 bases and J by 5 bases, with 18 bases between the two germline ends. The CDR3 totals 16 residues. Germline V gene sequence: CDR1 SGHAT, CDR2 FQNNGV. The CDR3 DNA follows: TGTGCCAGCAGCTACCCTAAGGCGGGGGCCGACAATGAGCAGTTCTTC. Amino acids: CASSYPKAGADNEQFF.

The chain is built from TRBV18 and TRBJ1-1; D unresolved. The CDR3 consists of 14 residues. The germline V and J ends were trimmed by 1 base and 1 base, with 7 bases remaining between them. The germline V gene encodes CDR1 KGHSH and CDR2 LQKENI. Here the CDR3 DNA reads TGTGCCAGCTCACCACTGGTACAGAACACTGAAGCTTTCTTT. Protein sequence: CASSPLVQNTEAFF.

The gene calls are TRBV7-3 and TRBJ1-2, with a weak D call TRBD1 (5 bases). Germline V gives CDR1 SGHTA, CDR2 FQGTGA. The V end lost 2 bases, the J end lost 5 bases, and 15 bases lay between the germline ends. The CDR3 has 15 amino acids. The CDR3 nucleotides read TGTGCCAGCAGCTTAGGTACAGGTCTTGAGTATGGCTACACCTTC. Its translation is CASSLGTGLEYGYTF.

CDR3 DNA: TGTGCCAGCAGCGTACAGGACAGGGTGGATGGCTACACCTTC. This translates into CASSVQDRVDGYTF. The chain combines TRBV9 with TRBJ1-2, with 8 bases identical to TRBD1. Germline-derived CDR1 and CDR2 are SGDLS and YYNGEE. V gave up 1 base and J gave up 6 bases; unmatched junction bases: 5. The CDR3 extends over 14 amino acids.

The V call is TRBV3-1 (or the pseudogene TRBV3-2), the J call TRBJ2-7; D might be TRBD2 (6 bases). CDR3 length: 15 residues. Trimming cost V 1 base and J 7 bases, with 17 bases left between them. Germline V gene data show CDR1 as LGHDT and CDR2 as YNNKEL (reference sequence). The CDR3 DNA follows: TGTGCCAGCAGCCAAGGGTCTAGGCGGGGAACAGAGCAGTACGTC. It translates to CASSQGSRRGTEQYV.

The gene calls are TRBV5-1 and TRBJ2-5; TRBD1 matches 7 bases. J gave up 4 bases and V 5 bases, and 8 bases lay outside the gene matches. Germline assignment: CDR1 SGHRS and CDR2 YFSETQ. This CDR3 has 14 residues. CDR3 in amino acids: CASRPEGGLETQYF. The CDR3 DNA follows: TGCGCCAGCAGGCCCGAAGGGGGCCTAGAGACCCAGTACTTC.

The CDR3 loop is CASSLALAGEQYF. CDR3 DNA: TGTGCCAGCAGCTTAGCACTAGCGGGCGAGCAGTACTTC. This chain uses TRBV7-2 with TRBJ2-7, with 9 nucleotides matching TRBD2. This CDR3 comprises 13 residues. The germline V gene encodes CDR1 SGHTA and CDR2 FQGNSA. Trimming took 0 bases from V and 6 from J; bases not matched to a gene: 0.

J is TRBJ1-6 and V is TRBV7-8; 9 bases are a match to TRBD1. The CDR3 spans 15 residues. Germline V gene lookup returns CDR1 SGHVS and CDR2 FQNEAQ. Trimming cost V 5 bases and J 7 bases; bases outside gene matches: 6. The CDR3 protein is CASSPIDRGNSPLHF. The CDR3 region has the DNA TGTGCCAGCAGCCCGATCGACAGGGGGAATTCACCCCTCCACTTT. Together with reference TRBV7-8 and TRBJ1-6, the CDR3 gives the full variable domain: GAGVSQSPRYKVAKRGQDVALRCDPISGHVSLFWYQQALGQGPEFLTYFQNEAQLDKSGLPSDRFFAERPEGSVSTLKIQRTQQEDSAVYLCASSPIDRGNSPLHFGNGTRLTVT.

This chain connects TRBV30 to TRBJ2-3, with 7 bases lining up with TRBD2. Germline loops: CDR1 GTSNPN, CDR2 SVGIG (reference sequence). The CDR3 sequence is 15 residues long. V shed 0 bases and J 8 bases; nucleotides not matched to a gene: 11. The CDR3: CAWSVSGAVPGTQYF. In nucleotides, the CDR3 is TGTGCCTGGAGTGTAAGCGGGGCCGTCCCTGGTACGCAGTATTTT.

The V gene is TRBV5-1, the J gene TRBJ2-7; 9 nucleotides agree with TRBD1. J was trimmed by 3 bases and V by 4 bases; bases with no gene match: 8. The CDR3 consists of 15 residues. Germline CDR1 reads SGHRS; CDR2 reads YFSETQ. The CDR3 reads CASSPGQGGIYEQYF. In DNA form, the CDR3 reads TGCGCCAGCAGCCCGGGACAGGGAGGGATCTACGAGCAGTACTTC.

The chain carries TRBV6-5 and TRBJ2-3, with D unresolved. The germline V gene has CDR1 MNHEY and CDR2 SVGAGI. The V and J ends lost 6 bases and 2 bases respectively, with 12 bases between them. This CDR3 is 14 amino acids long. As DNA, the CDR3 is TGTGCCAGCAGGGAGACGACCACCACAGATACGCAGTATTTT. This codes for CASRETTTTDTQYF.

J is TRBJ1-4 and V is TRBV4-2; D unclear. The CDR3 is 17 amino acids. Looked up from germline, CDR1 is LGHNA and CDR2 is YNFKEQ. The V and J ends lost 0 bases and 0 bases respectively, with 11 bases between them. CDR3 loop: CASSQEYPAATNEKLFF. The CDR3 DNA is TGTGCCAGCAGCCAAGAGTACCCGGCGGCAACTAATGAAAAACTGTTTTTT.

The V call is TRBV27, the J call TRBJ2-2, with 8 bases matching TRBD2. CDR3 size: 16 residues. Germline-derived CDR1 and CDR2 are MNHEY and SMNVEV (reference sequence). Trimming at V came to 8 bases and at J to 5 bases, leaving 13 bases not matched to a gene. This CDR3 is CASRDGGAVRTGELFF. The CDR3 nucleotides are TGTGCCAGCCGGGACGGGGGGGCAGTAAGGACCGGGGAGCTGTTTTTT.

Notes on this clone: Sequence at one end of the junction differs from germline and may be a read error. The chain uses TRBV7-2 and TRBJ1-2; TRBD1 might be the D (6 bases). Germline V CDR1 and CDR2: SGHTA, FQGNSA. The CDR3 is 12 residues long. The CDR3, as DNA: TGTGCCAGCAGTTTAGGGGGGGATGGCTACACCTTC. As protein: CASSLGGDGYTF.

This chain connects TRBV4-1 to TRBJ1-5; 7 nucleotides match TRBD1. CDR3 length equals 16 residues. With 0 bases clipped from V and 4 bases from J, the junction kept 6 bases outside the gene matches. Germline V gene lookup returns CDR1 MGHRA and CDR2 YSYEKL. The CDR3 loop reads CASSQDPDRVNQPQHF. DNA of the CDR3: TGCGCCAGCAGCCAAGATCCTGACAGGGTAAATCAGCCCCAGCATTTT.

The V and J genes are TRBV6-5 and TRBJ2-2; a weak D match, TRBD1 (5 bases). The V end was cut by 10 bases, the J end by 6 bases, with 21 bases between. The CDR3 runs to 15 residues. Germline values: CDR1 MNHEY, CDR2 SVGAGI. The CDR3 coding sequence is TGTGCCATCCTACAGGTGCCCTCTGGGGCCGGGGAGCTGTTTTTT. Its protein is CAILQVPSGAGELFF.

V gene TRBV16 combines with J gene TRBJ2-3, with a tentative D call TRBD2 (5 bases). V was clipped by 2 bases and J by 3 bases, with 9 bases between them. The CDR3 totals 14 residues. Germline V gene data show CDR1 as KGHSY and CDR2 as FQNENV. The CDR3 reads CASSQRAVTDTQYF. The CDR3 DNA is TGTGCCAGCAGCCAAAGAGCGGTTACAGATACGCAGTATTTT.

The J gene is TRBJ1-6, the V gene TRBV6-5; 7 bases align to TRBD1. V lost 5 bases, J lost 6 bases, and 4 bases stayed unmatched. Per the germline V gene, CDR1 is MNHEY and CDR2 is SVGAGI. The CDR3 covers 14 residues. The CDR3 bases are TGTGCCAGCAGTCAGACAGGGACTAATTCACCCCTCCACTTT. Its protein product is CASSQTGTNSPLHF.

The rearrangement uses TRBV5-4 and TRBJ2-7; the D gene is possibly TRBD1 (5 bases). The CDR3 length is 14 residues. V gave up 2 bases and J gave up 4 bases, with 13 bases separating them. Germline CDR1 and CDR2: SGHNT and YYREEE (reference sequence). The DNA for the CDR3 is TGTGCCAGCAGCTTAGGAAGGGGCCAGTACGAGCAGTACGTC. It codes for CASSLGRGQYEQYV.

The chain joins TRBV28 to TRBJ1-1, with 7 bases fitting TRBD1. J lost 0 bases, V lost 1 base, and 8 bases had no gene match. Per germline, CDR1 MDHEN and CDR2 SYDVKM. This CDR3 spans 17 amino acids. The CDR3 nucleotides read TGTGCCAGCAGTTTATCAGGGGGTTATAAAGTGAACACTGAAGCTTTCTTT. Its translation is CASSLSGGYKVNTEAFF.

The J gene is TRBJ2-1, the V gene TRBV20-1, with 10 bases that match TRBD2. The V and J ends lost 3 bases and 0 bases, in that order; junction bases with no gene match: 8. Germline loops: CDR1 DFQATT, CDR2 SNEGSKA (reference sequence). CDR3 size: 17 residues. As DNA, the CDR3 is TGCAGTGCTAGTTTAATAGCGGGGGGCTTCTCCTACAATGAGCAGTTCTTC. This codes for CSASLIAGGFSYNEQFF.

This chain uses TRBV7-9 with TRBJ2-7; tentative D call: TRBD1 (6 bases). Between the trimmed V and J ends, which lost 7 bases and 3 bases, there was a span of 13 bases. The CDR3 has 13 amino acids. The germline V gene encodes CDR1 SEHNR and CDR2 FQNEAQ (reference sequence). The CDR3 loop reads CASTPGTLYEQYF. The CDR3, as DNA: TGTGCCAGCACCCCCGGGACACTCTACGAGCAGTACTTC. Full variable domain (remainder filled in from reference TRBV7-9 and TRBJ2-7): DTGVSQNPRHKITKRGQNVTFRCDPISEHNRLYWYRQTLGQGPEFLTYFQNEAQLEKSRLLSDRFSAERPKGSFSTLEIQRTEQGDSAMYLCASTPGTLYEQYFGPGTRLTVT.

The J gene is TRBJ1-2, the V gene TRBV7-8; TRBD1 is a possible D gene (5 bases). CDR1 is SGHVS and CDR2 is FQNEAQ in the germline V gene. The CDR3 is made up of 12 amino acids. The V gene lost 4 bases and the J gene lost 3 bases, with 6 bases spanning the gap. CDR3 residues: CASSWGDYGYTF. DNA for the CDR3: TGTGCCAGCAGCTGGGGGGACTATGGCTACACCTTC.